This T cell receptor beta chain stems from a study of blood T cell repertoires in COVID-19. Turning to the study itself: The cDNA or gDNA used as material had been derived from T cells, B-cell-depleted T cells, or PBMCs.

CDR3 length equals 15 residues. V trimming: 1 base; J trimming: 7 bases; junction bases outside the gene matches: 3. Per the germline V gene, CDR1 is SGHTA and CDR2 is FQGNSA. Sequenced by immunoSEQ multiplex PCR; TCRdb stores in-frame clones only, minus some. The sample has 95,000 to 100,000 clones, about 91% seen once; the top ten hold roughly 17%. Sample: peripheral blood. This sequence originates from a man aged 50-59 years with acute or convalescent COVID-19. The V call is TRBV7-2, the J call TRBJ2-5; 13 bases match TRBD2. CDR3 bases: TGTGCCAGCAGCTTAGGACTAGCGGGGGGAGGGACCCAGTACTTC. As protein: CASSLGLAGGGTQYF. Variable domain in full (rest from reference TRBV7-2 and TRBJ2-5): GAGVSQSPSNKVTEKGKDVELRCDPISGHTALYWYRQSLGQGLEFLIYFQGNSAPDKSGLPSDRFSAERTGGSVSTLTIQRTQQEDSAVYLCASSLGLAGGGTQYFGPGTRLLVL.